This is a list of T cell receptor beta chains from one sample in a study of T cell changes during pregnancy in multiple sclerosis. The repertoire was sequenced with immunoSEQ multiplex PCR; TCRdb's copy has only in-frame clones and lacks some. The table has some 79,000 clones, around nine tenths seen once. The sample consisted of CD4+ T cells from peripheral blood mononuclear cells, taken in the second trimester of pregnancy. Receptors were obtained from a female donor with multiple sclerosis, enrolled in a pregnancy study. Each CDR3 is given with its conserved first and last residue. Each record gives: D gene, J gene, V gene, CDR3 length, CDR3 protein. D genes are given only for firm matches.

>NA|TRBJ2-7|TRBV19|15
CASSIASGGMYEQYF
>NA|TRBJ2-7|TRBV29-1|15
CSVGSSSTGSYEQYF
>TRBD2|TRBJ2-3|TRBV5-6|15
CASSWGLAVTDTQYF
>TRBD1|TRBJ1-2|TRBV5-1|15
CASSFQGAAGYGYTF
>NA|TRBJ1-2|TRBV9|13
CASSATHSTGYTF
>TRBD1|TRBJ2-1|TRBV2|15
CASSVQDRGPYEQFF
>NA|TRBJ1-1|TRBV20-1|10
CSASRAEAFF
>TRBD2|TRBJ2-3|TRBV7-2|15
CASSLPAGVTDTQYF
>NA|TRBJ1-5|TRBV5-8|15
CASKPGATTNQPQHF
>TRBD2|TRBJ2-1|TRBV9|15
CASSVTSGRQNEQFF
>NA|TRBJ2-7|TRBV21-1|16
CASSTRPRTPRYEQYF
>NA|TRBJ2-1|TRBV19|13
CASLDLTSNEQFF
>TRBD1|TRBJ1-1|TRBV28|14
CASSSSPGQHEAFF
>TRBD2|TRBJ2-5|TRBV6-6|12
CAGKTGGETQYF
>NA|TRBJ1-2|TRBV27|15
CASSREGEGPYGYTF
>NA|TRBJ2-1|TRBV5-1|13
CASSRPPSNEQFF
>NA|TRBJ2-5|TRBV7-3|13
CASSLSRRETQYF
>NA|TRBJ2-1|TRBV19|11
CASSTYRGQFF
>TRBD1|TRBJ2-3|TRBV5-1|14
CASSPTGGSDTQYF
>TRBD2|TRBJ2-5|TRBV10-3|15
CAISDERGGRETQYF
>NA|TRBJ1-6|TRBV19|15
CASSISQDRSSPLHF
>NA|TRBJ1-4|TRBV9|14
CASSQGLYNEKLFF
>NA|TRBJ2-3|TRBV5-1|14
CASSSATGTLMQYF
>NA|TRBJ2-1|TRBV7-2|15
CASSLLAGSYNEQFF
>TRBD2|TRBJ2-3|TRBV11-3|15
CANGSPREAGDTQYF
>TRBD1|TRBJ1-4|TRBV7-9|14
CASSTLTGPPQLFF
>NA|TRBJ1-1|TRBV9|17
CASSVGSGLYRNTEAFF
>TRBD1|TRBJ2-3|TRBV5-4|17
CASSHPGQGRSTDTQYF
>NA|TRBJ1-1|TRBV30|14
CAWSAARANTEAFF
>NA|TRBJ2-7|TRBV28|14
CASSLPGFSYEQYF
>NA|TRBJ1-5|TRBV30|13
CAWSGGVDQPQHF
>TRBD2|TRBJ2-1|TRBV6-6|15
CASSSTSAEYNEQFF
>TRBD1|TRBJ1-1|TRBV5-1|14
CASSPDDRGTEAFF
>TRBD1|TRBJ2-2|TRBV9|16
CASSDGQGAYTGELFF
>NA|TRBJ1-2|TRBV7-2|15
CASSVSPQATGGYTF
>NA|TRBJ2-5|TRBV4-1|15
CASSDRARGGETQYF
>TRBD1|TRBJ2-1|TRBV7-8|15
CASSKRTGDTNEQFF
>NA|TRBJ1-1|TRBV18|13
CASSPREWTEAFF
>NA|TRBJ2-5|TRBV11-2|14
CASSFRTGQETQYF
>NA|TRBJ1-1|TRBV28|13
CAGGGRWATEAFF
>NA|TRBJ2-1|TRBV5-1|15
CASSFGTDSYNEQFF
>NA|TRBJ1-1|TRBV6-1|14
CASFFRGMNTEAFF
>NA|TRBJ1-3|TRBV5-6|13
CASSFYSGNTIYF
>NA|TRBJ1-5|TRBV30|14
CAWNLGASNQPQHF
>NA|TRBJ1-1|TRBV9|14
CASSPPTGDTEAFF
>TRBD1|TRBJ2-1|TRBV28|14
CASSLIGTGNEQFF
>TRBD1|TRBJ1-2|TRBV19|13
CASENRGTYGYTF
>NA|TRBJ2-7|TRBV6-6|13
CASSYSFIHEQYF
>NA|TRBJ2-7|TRBV28|13
CASSSTGFYEQYF
>NA|TRBJ2-5|TRBV11-3|14
CASSLGGSQETQYF
>TRBD1|TRBJ1-1|TRBV29-1|12
CSVRQGLAEAFF
>TRBD2|TRBJ2-6|TRBV5-1|18
CASSLAGGLLSGANVLTF